The sequence of this TCR beta chain was determined in a study of blood T cell repertoires in COVID-19 (dated by TCRdb to about 2020). Broadly, across the study: Collaborator samples came from the United States, Italy and Spain and covered acute and convalescent phases of COVID-19. The prospective study material was composed of cDNA or gDNA derived from T cells, B-cell-depleted T cells, or PBMCs. Sample metadata almost always included a de-identified subject ID, COVID-19 status, age in years and sex. HLA class I and class II types, where available, came from metadata supplied by the sample provider rather than from assay-based typing. The repertoires were released in a freely available public database intended as a resource for research on the immune response to SARS-CoV-2. Subjects who had been exposed to COVID-19, were actively infected with it, or had recovered from it provided the deeply sampled blood TCRbeta repertoires that made up the dataset. Samples were obtained from the ongoing ImmuneRACE study (first 160 participants) and from roughly 1,300 subjects provided by 6 global collaborators.

Beyond this particular receptor, the publication reports: The quantity of clinical and demographic metadata differed by source and by participant and was supplied without curation.

TCRbeta CDR3 regions were amplified from genomic DNA by means of the immunoSEQ Assay, a bias-controlled multiplex PCR. As for the original processing: The number of nucleated cells in each sample was estimated from the amplification of reference gene primers within the assay. To quantify the absolute abundance of each unique TCRbeta CDR3 rearrangement, sequence reads were collapsed and filtered. For each sample, productive Simpson clonality was calculated by taking the square root of Simpson's diversity index across productive rearrangements. TCRdb took this table from immuneACCESS and kept in-frame rearrangements with V and J called. Such tables lack part of the clones; where checked against another copy, unresolved V genes explain under half of the gap, and the rest is unexplained. Clonal size and the V and J genes are those of that table, whereas D and trimming came from the DNA. Here the sample has approximately 360,000 clones; almost 90% occur a single time. The ten largest account for 6.5% of the sample.

Based on the germline V gene, the CDR1 and CDR2 sequences are LGHNA and YSLEER. V is trimmed back by 4 bases and J by 8 bases, and the junction contains 12 bases that no gene match accounts for. Taken from cysteine to phenylalanine, the CDR3 has 16 residues. This entry keeps only the CDR3 DNA: 48 bases, framed from base 1. A note on this clone: This receptor's antigen is unknown. Base qualities are not at hand, and no much larger clone is one base apart.

Each collaborating institution followed its own protocols to collect whole blood in K2EDTA tubes. For TCRbeta analysis, collaborator samples were shipped as frozen whole blood, as isolated PBMCs, or as DNA extracted from either sample type. This TCR came from a man between 18 and 29 years old with active or convalescent COVID-19. The rearranged segments are TRBV4-3 and TRBJ2-1, and 9 bases in between align with TRBD2. Material: peripheral blood. The nucleotide sequence is TGCGCCAGCAGCCTTGGTGGCGGGAGGGCTAAAGATGAGCAGTTCTTC. The resulting protein is CASSLGGGRAKDEQFF.